The clone carrying this T cell receptor beta chain was observed a few times. This specimen comes from a study of human T cells and chemical hapten exposure. Trimming took off 2 bases at V and 2 bases at J, with 13 bases between the two ends. The CDR3 has 17 residues. CDR1 is MNHNY, CDR2 SVGAGI, per germline (reference sequence). During construction of the library, unique molecular identifiers were attached to individual cDNA molecules for quantitative, reproducible TCR counting. One entry per CDR3 protein results from TCRdb running MiXCR on the reads. Its table records 35 to 50 distinct CDR3 sequences. Specified treatment: therapeutic diphenylcyclopropenone sensitization with weekly scalp DPC.

This chain joins TRBV6-6 and TRBJ1-6; D not resolved. The receptor was isolated from an adult with alopecia areata. Some clones in this sample may be carry-over from other donors' samples. This table probably holds off-target reads from a library built for another chain. Specimen: whole blood, collected before DPC sensitization or 2, 6, or about 24 weeks after (not recorded which). The CDR3 nucleotides are TGTGCCAGCAGTTACGGTTTCAGGTCAACCTATAATTCACCCCTCCACTTT. Protein product: CASSYGFRSTYNSPLHF.